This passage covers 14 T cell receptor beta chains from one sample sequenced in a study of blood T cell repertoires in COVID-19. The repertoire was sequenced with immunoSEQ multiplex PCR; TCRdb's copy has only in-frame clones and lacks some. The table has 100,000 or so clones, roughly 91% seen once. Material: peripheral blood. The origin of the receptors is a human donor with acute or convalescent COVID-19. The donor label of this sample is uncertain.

This CDR3 reads CASSALGGRLFF. The CDR3 DNA follows: TGTGCCAGCAGTGCGCTGGGAGGACGTCTGTTTTTT. This chain connects TRBV12-3 or TRBV12-4 to TRBJ1-4; D call uncertain. Trimming pared 5 bases from V and 14 bases from J, leaving 15 bases between. The CDR3 consists of 12 residues.

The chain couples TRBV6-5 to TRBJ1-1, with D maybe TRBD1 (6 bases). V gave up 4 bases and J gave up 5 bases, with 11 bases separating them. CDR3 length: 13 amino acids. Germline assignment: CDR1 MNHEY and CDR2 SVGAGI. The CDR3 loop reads CASSSQGRTEAFF. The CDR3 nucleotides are TGTGCCAGCAGTTCGCAGGGGAGAACTGAAGCTTTCTTT.

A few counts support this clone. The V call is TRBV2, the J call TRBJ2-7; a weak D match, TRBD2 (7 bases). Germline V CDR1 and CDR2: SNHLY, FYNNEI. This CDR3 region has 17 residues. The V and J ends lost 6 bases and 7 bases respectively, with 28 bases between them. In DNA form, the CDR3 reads TGTGCCAGCAGACAGGGTCGAGGACTAGTCGGAAACGGTGAGCAGTACTTC. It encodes CASRQGRGLVGNGEQYF.

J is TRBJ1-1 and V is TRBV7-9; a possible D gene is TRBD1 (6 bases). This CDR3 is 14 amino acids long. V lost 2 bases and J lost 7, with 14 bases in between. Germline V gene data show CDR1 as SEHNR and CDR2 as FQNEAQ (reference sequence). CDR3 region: CASSLTWTDHEAFF. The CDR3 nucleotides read TGTGCCAGCAGCTTAACCTGGACAGATCATGAAGCTTTCTTT.

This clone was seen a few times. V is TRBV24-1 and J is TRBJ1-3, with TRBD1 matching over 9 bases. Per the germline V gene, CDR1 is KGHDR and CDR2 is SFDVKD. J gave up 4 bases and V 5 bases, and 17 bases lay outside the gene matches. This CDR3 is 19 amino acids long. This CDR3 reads CATSAPGGTGRTSGNTIYF. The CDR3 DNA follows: TGTGCCACCAGTGCCCCAGGAGGGACAGGGCGAACTTCGGGAAACACCATATATTTT.

In DNA form, the CDR3 reads TGCGCCAGCAGCTCGTTATACAATGAGCAGTTCTTC. Translating gives CASSSLYNEQFF. V usage is TRBV5-1 and J usage is TRBJ2-1; D remains unclear. Germline V CDR1 and CDR2: SGHRS, YFSETQ. The CDR3 has 12 amino acids. Trimming left V 3 bases short and J 4 bases short, with 5 bases between.

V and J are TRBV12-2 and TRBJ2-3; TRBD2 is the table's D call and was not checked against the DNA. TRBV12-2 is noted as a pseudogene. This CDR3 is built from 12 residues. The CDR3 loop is CASRFYTDTQYF. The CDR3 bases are TGTGCAAGTCGCTTCTACACAGATACGCAGTATTTT.

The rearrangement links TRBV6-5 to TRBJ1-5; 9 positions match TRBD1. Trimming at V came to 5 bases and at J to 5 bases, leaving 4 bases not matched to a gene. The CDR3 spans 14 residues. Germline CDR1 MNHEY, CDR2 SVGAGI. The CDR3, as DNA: TGTGCCAGCAGTCCAAACAGGGGGCATCAGCCCCAGCATTTT. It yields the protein CASSPNRGHQPQHF.

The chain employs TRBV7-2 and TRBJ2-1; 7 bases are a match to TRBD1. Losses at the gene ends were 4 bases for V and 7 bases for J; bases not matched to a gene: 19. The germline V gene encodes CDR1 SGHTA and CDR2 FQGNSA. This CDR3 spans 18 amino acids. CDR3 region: CASSSDPTRTGRENEQFF. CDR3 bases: TGTGCCAGCAGCTCGGATCCGACTCGGACAGGTAGAGAAAATGAGCAGTTCTTC.

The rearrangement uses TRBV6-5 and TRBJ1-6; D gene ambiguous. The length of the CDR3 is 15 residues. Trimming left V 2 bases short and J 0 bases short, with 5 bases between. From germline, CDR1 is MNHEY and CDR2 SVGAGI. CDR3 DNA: TGTGCCAGCAGTTACGCTAGCTCCTATAATTCACCCCTCCACTTT. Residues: CASSYASSYNSPLHF.

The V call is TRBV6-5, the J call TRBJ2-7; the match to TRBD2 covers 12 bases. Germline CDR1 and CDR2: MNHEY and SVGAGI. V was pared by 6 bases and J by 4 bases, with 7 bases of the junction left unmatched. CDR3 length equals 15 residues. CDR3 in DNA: TGTGCCAGCAGCTTGACTAGCGGGAGTAGTTACGAGCAGTACTTC. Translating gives CASSLTSGSSYEQYF.

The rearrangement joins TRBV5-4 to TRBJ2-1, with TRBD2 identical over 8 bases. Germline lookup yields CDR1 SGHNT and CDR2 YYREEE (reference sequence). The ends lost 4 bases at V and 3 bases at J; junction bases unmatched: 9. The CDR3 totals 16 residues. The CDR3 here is CASSHPTSGGYNEQFF. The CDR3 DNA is TGTGCCAGCAGCCACCCTACTAGCGGAGGCTACAATGAGCAGTTCTTC. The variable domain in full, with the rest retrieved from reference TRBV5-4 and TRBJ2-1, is ETGVTQSPTHLIKTRGQQVTLRCSSQSGHNTVSWYQQALGQGPQFIFQYYREEENGRGNFPPRFSGLQFPNYSSELNVNALELDDSALYLCASSHPTSGGYNEQFFGPGTRLTVL.

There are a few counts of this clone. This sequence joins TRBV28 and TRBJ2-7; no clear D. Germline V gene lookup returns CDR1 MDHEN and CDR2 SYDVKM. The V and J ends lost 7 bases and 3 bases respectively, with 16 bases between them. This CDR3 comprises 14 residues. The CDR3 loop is CASTPGQQHYEQYF. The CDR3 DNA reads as TGTGCCAGCACCCCGGGTCAGCAACACTACGAGCAGTACTTC.

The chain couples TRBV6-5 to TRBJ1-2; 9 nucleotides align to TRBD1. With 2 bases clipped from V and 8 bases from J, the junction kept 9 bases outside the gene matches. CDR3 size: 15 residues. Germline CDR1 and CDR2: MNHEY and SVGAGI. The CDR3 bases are TGTGCCAGCAGTTACCTAGGGACAGGGAGGGAAGGCTACACCTTC. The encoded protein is CASSYLGTGREGYTF.